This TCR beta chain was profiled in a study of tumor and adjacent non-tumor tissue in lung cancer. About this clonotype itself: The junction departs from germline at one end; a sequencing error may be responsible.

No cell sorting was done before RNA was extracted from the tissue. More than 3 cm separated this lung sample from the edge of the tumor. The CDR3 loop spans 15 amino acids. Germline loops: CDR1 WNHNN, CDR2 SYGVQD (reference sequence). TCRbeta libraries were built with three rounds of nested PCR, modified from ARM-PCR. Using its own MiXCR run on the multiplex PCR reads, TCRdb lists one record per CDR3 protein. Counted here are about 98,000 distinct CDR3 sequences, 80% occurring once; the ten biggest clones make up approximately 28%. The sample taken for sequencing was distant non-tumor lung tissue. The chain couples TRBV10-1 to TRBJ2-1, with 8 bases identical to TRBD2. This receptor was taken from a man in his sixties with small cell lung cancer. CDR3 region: CASSISGDSYNEHFF. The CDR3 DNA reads TGCGCCAGCAGCATTAGCGGGGACTCATACAATGAGCACTTCTTC.